This entry lists 25 T cell receptor beta chains sequenced from one sample in a study of T cells after yellow fever vaccination. A single record per CDR3 protein comes from TCRdb applying MiXCR to the 5' RACE reads. The sample yields about 350,000 distinct CDR3 sequences, over 4% seen once. This specimen consisted of PBMCs, obtained 5 days after the yellow fever booster vaccination. Receptors were obtained from a man aged 18 to 29 who received the YFV17D yellow fever vaccine.

This clonotype has at least ten counts. The gene calls are TRBV6-2 or TRBV6-3 and TRBJ2-2, with TRBD2 identical over 7 bases. V lost 6 bases, J lost 4 bases, and 5 bases stayed unmatched. CDR3 length equals 14 residues. Germline CDR1 and CDR2: MNHEY and SVGEGT. Here the CDR3 reads CASRRTSFTGELFF. In DNA, the CDR3 is TGTGCCAGCAGGAGGACTAGTTTCACCGGGGAGCTGTTTTTT.

In its sample, this clonotype was seen a few times. V usage is TRBV3-2 and J usage is TRBJ2-7. TRBV3-2 is classified as a pseudogene. This CDR3 is 13 amino acids long. The CDR3 here is CASSQVSFYEQYV. The DNA of the CDR3 is TGTGCCAGCAGCCAAGTGTCCTTCTACGAGCAGTACGTC.

As to this clonotype: A much larger clone lies a single base off, so this may be a read error. V usage is TRBV10-3 and J usage is TRBJ2-3, with 8 bases lining up with TRBD2. Germline-derived CDR1 and CDR2 are ENHRY and SYGVKD. With V trimmed by 6 bases and J by 6 bases, 2 bases remained unmatched. CDR3 length: 12 residues. The CDR3 DNA reads as TGTGCCATCAGCCCGGGGGGGGATACGCAGTATTTT. Residues: CAISPGGDTQYF.

This clonotype was detected many times. The V and J genes are TRBV20-1 and TRBJ1-1, with D possibly TRBD1 on 5 matching bases. Germline CDR1 DFQATT, CDR2 SNEGSKA (reference sequence). CDR3 length equals 16 residues. V shed 5 bases and J shed 3 bases, with 22 bases lying between them. The CDR3, as DNA: TGCAGTGCTCCCCGGGGCCTTTCTGGAGGATACACTGAAGCTTTCTTT. It encodes CSAPRGLSGGYTEAFF.

At least ten counts were recorded for this clonotype. The rearrangement links TRBV12-3 or TRBV12-4 to TRBJ1-2, with a possible D match to TRBD1 (6 bases). Between the trimmed V and J ends, which lost 5 bases and 4 bases, there was a span of 11 bases. This CDR3 comprises 13 residues. CDR3 loop: CASSRTASYGYTF. For the CDR3, the DNA is TGTGCCAGCAGTCGGACAGCATCCTATGGCTACACCTTC.

The chain is built from TRBV3-1 and TRBJ2-2; D is possibly TRBD1 (6 bases). Germline V lookup: CDR1 LGHDT, CDR2 YNNKEL (reference sequence). This CDR3 contains 17 residues. Trimming stripped 0 bases from V and 5 bases from J, with 16 bases between. The CDR3 coding sequence is TGTGCCAGCAGCCAAGAAGGCGGCCAGGGGCGAACCGGGGAGCTGTTTTTT. This codes for CASSQEGGQGRTGELFF.

A remark on this clonotype: One end of the junction does not line up with germline, which may come from a read error. The chain links TRBV7-9 to TRBJ2-7; TRBD2 is a possible D gene (7 bases). CDR1 is SEHNR and CDR2 is FQNEAQ in the germline V gene (reference sequence). This CDR3 has 13 residues. CDR3 region: CASTLGGAKRQYF. The CDR3 nucleotides are TGTGCCAGCACCTTAGGGGGGGCGAAGAGGCAGTACTTC.

This sequence joins TRBV14 and TRBJ1-2, with D possibly TRBD1 on 6 matching bases. The V end was cut by 4 bases, the J end by 11 bases, with 17 bases between. The CDR3 runs 13 residues. Germline CDR1 SGHDN, CDR2 FVKESK. This CDR3 is CASSPRRGGLYTF. For the CDR3, the DNA is TGTGCCAGCAGCCCCAGACGGGGGGGGCTTTACACCTTC. Based on the CDR3 plus reference TRBV14 and TRBJ1-2, the full variable domain is EAGVTQFPSHSVIEKGQTVTLRCDPISGHDNLYWYRRVMGKEIKFLLHFVKESKQDESGMPNNRFLAERTGGTYSTLKVQPAELEDSGVYFCASSPRRGGLYTFGSGTRLTVV.

CDR3 amino acids: CASSWDGYRYEQYF. The CDR3 region has the DNA TGTGCCAGCAGCTGGGACGGGTACAGGTACGAGCAGTACTTC. The V gene is TRBV5-5, the J gene TRBJ2-7; tentatively, D is TRBD1 or TRBD2 (5 bases each). Germline loops: CDR1 SGHKS, CDR2 YYEKEE (reference sequence). The CDR3 is 14 residues long. Trimming took off 3 bases at V and 4 bases at J, with 14 bases between the two ends.

In this sample, this clonotype turned up a few times. The chain is built from TRBV29-1 and TRBJ1-1; 7 positions agree with TRBD1. This CDR3 contains 12 residues. Germline CDR1 reads SQVTM; CDR2 reads ANQGSEA. Losses at the gene ends were 5 bases for V and 4 bases for J; bases not matched to a gene: 4. The CDR3 nucleotides read TGCAGCGTTTACGCAGGGGGCACTGAAGCTTTCTTT. It specifies CSVYAGGTEAFF.

V usage is TRBV5-1 and J usage is TRBJ2-5, with D perhaps assigned TRBD1 or TRBD2 (6 bases each). The V and J ends lost 6 bases and 2 bases respectively, with 20 bases between them. The CDR3 consists of 16 residues. The germline V gene has CDR1 SGHRS and CDR2 YFSETQ. The CDR3 nucleotides read TGCGCCAGCACCACCCGGGGGACCCAGGGGCAAGAGACCCAGTACTTC. It specifies CASTTRGTQGQETQYF. The whole variable domain, remainder taken from reference TRBV5-1 and TRBJ2-5, is KAGVTQTPRYLIKTRGQQVTLSCSPISGHRSVSWYQQTPGQGLQFLFEYFSETQRNKGNFPGRFSGRQFSNSRSEMNVSTLELGDSALYLCASTTRGTQGQETQYFGPGTRLLVL.

This clonotype has more than one count but fewer than ten. V is TRBV29-1 and J is TRBJ1-4; maybe TRBD1 (5 bases). The CDR3 runs to 12 residues. V was cut by 3 bases and J by 7 bases, with 9 bases left in between. Germline V gene data show CDR1 as SQVTM and CDR2 as ANQGSEA. CDR3 nucleotide sequence: TGCAGCGTTGAGCGGGGGAGTGAAAAACTGTTTTTT. Translation: CSVERGSEKLFF.

There are many counts of this clonotype. This chain joins TRBV27 and TRBJ1-6, with 7 bases lining up with TRBD1. This CDR3 comprises 14 residues. Trimming removed 6 bases from V and 7 bases from J; junction bases left unmatched: 6. Germline V CDR1 and CDR2: MNHEY, SMNVEV (reference sequence). The DNA for the CDR3 is TGTGCCAGCAGAAGGGGGACAGCAAATTCACCCCTCCACTTT. Its protein product is CASRRGTANSPLHF.

In its sample, this clonotype was seen many times. The V gene is TRBV9, the J gene TRBJ2-3; maybe TRBD2 (6 bases). V was cut by 4 bases and J by 2 bases, with 14 bases left in between. From germline, CDR1 is SGDLS and CDR2 YYNGEE. CDR3 size: 15 residues. The CDR3 loop reads CASSSRLVNTDTQYF. The CDR3 DNA reads as TGTGCCAGCAGCAGCCGACTAGTTAACACAGATACGCAGTATTTT. Filled out from reference TRBV9 and TRBJ2-3, the complete variable domain reads DSGVTQTPKHLITATGQRVTLRCSPRSGDLSVYWYQQSLDQGLQFLIQYYNGEERAKGNILERFSAQQFPDLHSELNLSSLELGDSALYFCASSSRLVNTDTQYFGPGTRLTVL.

The chain links TRBV7-9 to TRBJ1-2; possible D gene TRBD1, 5 bases. The V gene lost 5 bases and the J gene lost 4 bases, with 11 bases spanning the gap. Germline loops: CDR1 SEHNR, CDR2 FQNEAQ (reference sequence). The CDR3 has 13 amino acids. The CDR3 reads CASSDLQAYGYTF. CDR3 DNA sequence: TGTGCCAGCAGCGACCTACAGGCCTATGGCTACACCTTC.

This clonotype was seen only a few times. The chain's CDR3 is CASSIEGGAVTEAFF. For the CDR3, the DNA is TGTGCCAGTAGTATTGAGGGGGGCGCAGTCACTGAAGCTTTCTTT. The genes are TRBV19 and TRBJ1-1; weak D call: TRBD1 (6 bases). Germline V gene data show CDR1 as LNHDA and CDR2 as SQIVND (reference sequence). This CDR3 region has 15 residues. Trimming took 3 bases from V and 4 from J, leaving 15 bases between them.

The sample holds many counts of this clonotype. The rearrangement links TRBV27 to TRBJ2-3, with unresolved D. This CDR3 spans 14 amino acids. V was trimmed by 5 bases and J by 0 bases, leaving 9 bases between them. The germline CDR1 and CDR2 sequences are MNHEY and SMNVEV (reference sequence). CDR3 bases: TGTGCCAGCAGTCCAGGAGATAGCACAGATACGCAGTATTTT. Amino acids: CASSPGDSTDTQYF.

The chain couples TRBV5-1 to TRBJ2-2; 10 nucleotides align to TRBD1. CDR1 SGHRS and CDR2 YFSETQ come from the germline V gene. The CDR3 has 15 amino acids. J was trimmed by 8 bases and V by 5 bases; bases with no gene match: 9. The DNA of the CDR3 is TGCGCCAGCAGTGCCGGGACAGGGGAGAAGGGGGAGCTGTTTTTT. Translation: CASSAGTGEKGELFF.

A few counts support this clonotype. The chain couples TRBV11-2 to TRBJ2-3, with D unclear. The germline V gene has CDR1 SGHAT and CDR2 FQNNGV. This CDR3 comprises 15 residues. Deletions cut 5 bases from V and 2 bases from J, with 14 bases between. In nucleotides, the CDR3 is TGTGCCAGCAGCCCGGACCCTTTCTCCACAGATACGCAGTATTTT. Protein product: CASSPDPFSTDTQYF. The entire variable domain, with the rest obtained from reference TRBV11-2 and TRBJ2-3, is as follows: EAGVAQSPRYKIIEKRQSVAFWCNPISGHATLYWYQQILGQGPKLLIQFQNNGVVDDSQLPKDRFSAERLKGVDSTLKIQPAKLEDSAVYLCASSPDPFSTDTQYFGPGTRLTVL.

This clonotype was picked up a small number of times. The genes are TRBV5-5 and TRBJ1-5; 10 bases align to TRBD1. The CDR3 covers 15 residues. The germline gives CDR1 SGHKS, CDR2 YYEKEE (reference sequence). V dropped 5 bases and J dropped 5; count of bases not matched to a gene: 7. The CDR3 sequence: CASSSDRGGDQPQHF. As DNA, the CDR3 is TGTGCCAGCAGTTCGGACAGGGGGGGGGATCAGCCCCAGCATTTT.

This clonotype was observed a few times. V usage is TRBV6-5 and J usage is TRBJ1-6; D is undetermined. Germline values: CDR1 MNHEY, CDR2 SVGAGI. The CDR3 has 15 residues. Deletions cut 2 bases from V and 3 bases from J, with 8 bases between. The CDR3 here is CASSYEGFYNSPLHF. As DNA, the CDR3 is TGTGCCAGCAGTTACGAAGGTTTCTATAATTCACCCCTCCACTTT.

This clonotype was observed a handful of times. J is TRBJ2-1 and V is TRBV11-2; D possibly matches TRBD1 or TRBD2 (6 bases each). Trimming cost V 0 bases and J 10 bases, with 19 bases left between them. The CDR3 is 16 residues long. CDR1 and CDR2 (germline): SGHAT, FQNNGV. CDR3 in amino acids: CASSLDPGALSVEQFF. The CDR3 DNA follows: TGTGCCAGCAGCTTAGATCCGGGGGCCCTATCTGTGGAGCAGTTCTTC.

This clonotype was counted a few times. The rearrangement joins TRBV20-1 to TRBJ2-7; D possibly corresponds to TRBD1 (6 bases). Trimming shortened V by 2 bases and J by 3 bases, and 8 bases separated the two germline ends. The length of the CDR3 is 12 residues. From germline, CDR1 is DFQATT and CDR2 SNEGSKA (reference sequence). The CDR3 sequence: CSARKGDYEQYV. CDR3 bases: TGCAGTGCTAGAAAGGGGGACTACGAGCAGTACGTC.

The table lists this clonotype with a few counts. DNA of the CDR3: TGTGCCATCAGTGAGCCAGGACTAGCGGGCCAAGAGACCCAGTACTTC. Encoded protein: CAISEPGLAGQETQYF. V usage is TRBV10-3 and J usage is TRBJ2-5; TRBD2 aligns across 11 bases. The CDR3 extends over 16 amino acids. Germline V lookup: CDR1 ENHRY, CDR2 SYGVKD. Trimming cost V 2 bases and J 1 base; bases outside gene matches: 3.

The chain couples TRBV20-1 to TRBJ2-2; 7 positions agree with TRBD2. V dropped 6 bases and J dropped 6; count of bases not matched to a gene: 10. This CDR3 has 14 residues. Germline lookup yields CDR1 DFQATT and CDR2 SNEGSKA (reference sequence). CDR3 in amino acids: CSARWSGAPGELFF. DNA of the CDR3: TGCAGTGCCAGGTGGAGCGGGGCTCCCGGGGAGCTGTTTTTT.